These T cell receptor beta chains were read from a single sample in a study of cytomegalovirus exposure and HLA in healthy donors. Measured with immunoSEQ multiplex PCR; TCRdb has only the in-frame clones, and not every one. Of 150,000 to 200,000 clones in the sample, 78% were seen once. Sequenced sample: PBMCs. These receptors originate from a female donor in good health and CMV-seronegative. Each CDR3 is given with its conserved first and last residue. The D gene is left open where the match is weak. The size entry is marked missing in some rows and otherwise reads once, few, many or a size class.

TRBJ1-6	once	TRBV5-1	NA	TGCGCCAGCGCAAGTCGGGACACCGTTCGTTCACCCCTCCACTTT	CASASRDTVRSPLHF
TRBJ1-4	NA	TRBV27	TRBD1	TGTGCCAGCAGTTTATACAGGGGGCCTACTAATGAAAAACTGTTTTTT	CASSLYRGPTNEKLFF
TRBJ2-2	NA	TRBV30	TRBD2	TGTGCCTGGGGGGCGGGAGGCTTGAACACCGGGGAGCTGTTTTTT	CAWGAGGLNTGELFF
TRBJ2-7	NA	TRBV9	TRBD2	TGTGCCAGCAGCGTGGGGACTAGCGGGAACTACGAGCAGTACTTC	CASSVGTSGNYEQYF
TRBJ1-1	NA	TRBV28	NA	TGTGCCAGCAGTTTCCGTCGCTACCCGGGGAACACTGAAGCTTTCTTT	CASSFRRYPGNTEAFF
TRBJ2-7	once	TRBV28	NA	TGTGCCAGCACCCTAGGGAGATGGGCCTACGAGCAGTACTTC	CASTLGRWAYEQYF
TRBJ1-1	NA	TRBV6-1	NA	TGTGCCAGCAGTAAATCCAGGGCTTCGAACACTGAAGCTTTCTTT	CASSKSRASNTEAFF
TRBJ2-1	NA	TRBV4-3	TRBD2	TGCGCCAGCAGCGCAACTAGCGGGAGGGCCCTTGAGCAGTTCTTC	CASSATSGRALEQFF
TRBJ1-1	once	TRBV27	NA	TGTGCCAGCAGCTACGGGACACGAGCTTTCTTT	CASSYGTRAFF
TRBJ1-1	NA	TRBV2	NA	TGTGCCAGCAGCCTCCTTCAGGGTTCCACTGAAGCTTTCTTT	CASSLLQGSTEAFF
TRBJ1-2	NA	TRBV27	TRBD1	TGTGCCAGCAGAGCACAGGGGGCAAAAGGCTACACCTTC	CASRAQGAKGYTF
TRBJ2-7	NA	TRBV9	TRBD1	TGTGCCAGCAGCGGAGGGACAGGGTTTTACTACGAGCAGTACTTC	CASSGGTGFYYEQYF
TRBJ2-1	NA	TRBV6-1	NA	TGTGCCAGCTCCTCCGGGACTTTAGCCTACAATGAGCAGTTCTTC	CASSSGTLAYNEQFF
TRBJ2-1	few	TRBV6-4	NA	TGTGCCAGCAGCGAGACTGGGGGGGGCCCGAATGAGCAGTTCTTC	CASSETGGGPNEQFF
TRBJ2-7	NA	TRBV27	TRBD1	TGTGCCAGCAGATACTCCGGGACAGGGAAATACGAGCAGTACTTC	CASRYSGTGKYEQYF
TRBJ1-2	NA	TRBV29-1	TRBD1	TGCAGCGTTGAAGATCCTACAGGGGGAATGGGCTATGGCTACACCTTC	CSVEDPTGGMGYGYTF
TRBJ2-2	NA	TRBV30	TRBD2	TGTGCCTGGAGTGTTATTAGCGGGCCCGGGGAGCTGTTTTTT	CAWSVISGPGELFF
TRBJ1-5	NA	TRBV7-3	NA	TGTGCCAGCAGCGTGAGGGCGAATCAGCCCCAGCATTTT	CASSVRANQPQHF
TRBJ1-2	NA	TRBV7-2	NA	TGTGCCAGCAACCTCCTGGGGGGGGCGGCTAACTATGGCTACACCTTC	CASNLLGGAANYGYTF
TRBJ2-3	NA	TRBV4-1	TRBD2	TGCGCCAGCAGCCAAGATGAAAGCGGGGGGTTCACAGATACGCAGTATTTT	CASSQDESGGFTDTQYF
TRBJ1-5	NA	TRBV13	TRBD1	TGTGCCAGCAGCTTAGGGACAGGGGGAGATCAGCCCCAGCATTTT	CASSLGTGGDQPQHF
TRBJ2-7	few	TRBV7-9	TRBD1	TGTGCCAGCAGCAATGACAGGGACGAGCAGTACTTC	CASSNDRDEQYF
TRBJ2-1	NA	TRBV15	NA	TGTGCCACCAGCCCTAGGGGCGATTACAATGAGCAGTTCTTC	CATSPRGDYNEQFF
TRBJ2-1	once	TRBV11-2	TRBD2	TGTGCCAGCAGCGAAACGGGACTAGCGGGGTACAATGAGCAGTTCTTC	CASSETGLAGYNEQFF
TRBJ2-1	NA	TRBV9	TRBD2	TGTGCCAGCAGCGTAGACAGGACTAGCGGGAGTCCTGAGCAGTTCTTC	CASSVDRTSGSPEQFF
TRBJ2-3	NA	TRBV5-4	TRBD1	TGTGCCAGCAGTGGACAGGGGGCTGGCACAGATACGCAGTATTTT	CASSGQGAGTDTQYF
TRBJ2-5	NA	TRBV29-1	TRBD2	TGCAGCGTTGTGGGCGGGAGGGCCCTGGAGACCCAGTACTTC	CSVVGGRALETQYF
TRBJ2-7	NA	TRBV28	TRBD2	TGTGCCAGCAGTTCCTACCTCTCTGGACTAGCGAATAATGGGGCCTACGAGCAGTACTTC	CASSSYLSGLANNGAYEQYF
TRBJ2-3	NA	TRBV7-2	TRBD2	TGTGCCAGCAGCCCCCATATGGCGGGAGCGTCAGATACGCAGTATTTT	CASSPHMAGASDTQYF
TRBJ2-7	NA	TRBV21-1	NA	TGTGCCAGCAGCAACCACAGGGGCTCCTACGAGCAGTACTTC	CASSNHRGSYEQYF
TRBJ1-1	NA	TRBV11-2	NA	TGTGCCAGCAGTTACAGTACCCACTTGAACACTGAAGCTTTCTTT	CASSYSTHLNTEAFF
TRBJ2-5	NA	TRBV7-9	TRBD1	TGTTCCAGCAGCCCAGGGACAGGCCCCGGGGAGACCCAGTACTTC	CSSSPGTGPGETQYF
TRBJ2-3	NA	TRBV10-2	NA	TGCGCCAGCAGTGAGTCGCTAGCGATCTCTCGGCAGTATTTT	CASSESLAISRQYF
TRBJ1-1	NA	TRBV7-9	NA	TGTGCCAGCAGATTTCAGGGGAATACTGAAGCTTTCTTT	CASRFQGNTEAFF
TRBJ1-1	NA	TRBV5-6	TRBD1	TGTGCCAGCAGTAGGGACAGGGGGCAAGTCGACACTGAAGCTTTCTTT	CASSRDRGQVDTEAFF
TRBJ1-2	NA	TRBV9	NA	TGTGCCAGCAGCGTAGGGGCAGGGTTCGCCTATGATGGCTACACCTTC	CASSVGAGFAYDGYTF
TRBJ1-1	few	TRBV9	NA	TGTGCCAGCAGCGCAGGGATGAACACTGAAGCTTTCTTT	CASSAGMNTEAFF
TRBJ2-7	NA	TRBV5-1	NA	TGCGCCAGCAGCTTGGCCGGTTTTACTAGTTTTGGCTACGAGCAGTACTTC	CASSLAGFTSFGYEQYF
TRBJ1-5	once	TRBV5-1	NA	TGCGCCAGCAGCCGCGGTGAGGGCCAGCCCCAGCATTTT	CASSRGEGQPQHF
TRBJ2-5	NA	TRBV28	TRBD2	TGTGCCTGGGGGGGGTCTCTAGCGGGAGAGACCCAGTACTTC	CAWGGSLAGETQYF
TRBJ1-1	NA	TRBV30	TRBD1	TGTGCCTGGAATCTCTTTCAGGGGGCGGTAAACACTGAAGCTTTCTTT	CAWNLFQGAVNTEAFF
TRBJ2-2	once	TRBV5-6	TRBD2	TGTGCCAGCTGGGGACTAGCGGGCGCCCTCTCATACACCGGGGAGCTGTTTTTT	CASWGLAGALSYTGELFF
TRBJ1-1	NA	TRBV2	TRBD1	TGTGCCAGCAGTGAAGGGACAGGGAGGGGTAGGGTCACTGAAGCTTTCTTT	CASSEGTGRGRVTEAFF
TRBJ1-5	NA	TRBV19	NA	TGTGCCAGTAAGCTTTCAGGTTCTATACGCAATCAGCCCCAGCATTTT	CASKLSGSIRNQPQHF
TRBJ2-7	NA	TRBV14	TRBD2	TGTGCCAGCAGCCAAGAAAGGTTAGCGGGATACGAGCAGTACTTC	CASSQERLAGYEQYF
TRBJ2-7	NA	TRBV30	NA	TGTGCCTGGAGTGTAGTAAGAGACGAGCAGTACTTC	CAWSVVRDEQYF
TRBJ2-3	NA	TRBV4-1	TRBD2	TGCGCCGGACCGGGGAGCGGGGGGGGCACAGATACGCAGTATTTT	CAGPGSGGGTDTQYF
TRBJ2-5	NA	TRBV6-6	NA	TGTGCCAGCAGTTACCCTACGGCAGGGCAAGAGACCCAGTACTTC	CASSYPTAGQETQYF
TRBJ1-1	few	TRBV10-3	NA	TGTGCCATCAGTGACAGTCATTCCAACACTGAAGCTTTCTTT	CAISDSHSNTEAFF